The next 5 T cell receptor beta chains were all read from a single sample in a study of CD8 T cells in ankylosing spondylitis. One entry per CDR3 protein, called by TCRdb with MiXCR from the 5' RACE reads. The sample contains under 400,000 distinct CDR3 sequences, roughly 11% of which appear only once. The sample consisted of blood, either unsorted or a sorted T cell fraction (not recorded which). The receptors shown here come from a female donor with ankylosing spondylitis or in good health (not recorded which).

The chain links TRBV15 to TRBJ1-4, with D perhaps TRBD1 (6 bases). The germline CDR1 and CDR2 sequences are LNHNV and YYDKDF (reference sequence). V gave up 3 bases and J gave up 8 bases, with 19 bases separating them. The CDR3 spans 16 residues. The CDR3 bases are TGTGCCACCAGCAGGGTCACAGGGAGAGGATTAGAAAAACTGTTTTTT. It codes for CATSRVTGRGLEKLFF.

A few counts support this clonotype. The V call is TRBV3-1, the J call TRBJ2-1, with 9 bases matching TRBD2. The CDR3 sequence is 14 residues long. Germline V gives CDR1 LGHDT, CDR2 YNNKEL (reference sequence). Unmatched junction bases numbered 10, after V lost 1 base and J lost 15 bases. This chain's CDR3 is CASSQAAGGHHLFF. CDR3 nucleotide sequence: TGTGCCAGCAGCCAAGCAGCGGGGGGCCACCATCTGTTCTTC.

This clonotype was seen ten or more times. The chain carries TRBV28 and TRBJ2-5; D is uncertain. This CDR3 has 13 residues. The V and J ends lost 5 bases and 1 base respectively, with 8 bases between them. Germline V lookup: CDR1 MDHEN, CDR2 SYDVKM. CDR3 amino acids: CASSPRGQETQYF. CDR3 nucleotides: TGTGCCAGCAGTCCCCGTGGCCAAGAGACCCAGTACTTC. Variable domain in full (rest from reference TRBV28 and TRBJ2-5): DVKVTQSSRYLVKRTGEKVFLECVQDMDHENMFWYRQDPGLGLRLIYFSYDVKMKEKGDIPEGYSVSREKKERFSLILESASTNQTSMYLCASSPRGQETQYFGPGTRLLVL.

V is TRBV20-1 and J is TRBJ2-1; TRBD2 agrees at 12 bases. Germline V CDR1 and CDR2: DFQATT, SNEGSKA (reference sequence). CDR3 size: 15 residues. Germline trimming cut 5 bases from V and 5 bases from J; bases unmatched to any gene: 7. Written as DNA, the CDR3 is TGCAGTGCTCAAACCACTAGCGGGAGGAACAATGAGCAGTTCTTC. Translating gives CSAQTTSGRNNEQFF.

This clonotype was detected only a few times. The J gene is TRBJ2-2, the V gene TRBV7-8; no reliable D call. Trimming shortened V by 1 base and J by 6 bases, and 6 bases separated the two germline ends. CDR1 is SGHVS, CDR2 FQNEAQ, per germline. The length of the CDR3 is 13 residues. The DNA for the CDR3 is TGTGCCAGCAGCTTAGTTAGTGCCGGGGAGCTGTTTTTT. It yields the protein CASSLVSAGELFF.